This entry lists 31 T cell receptor beta chains sequenced from one sample in a study of cytomegalovirus exposure and HLA in healthy donors. With 60 Vbeta and 13 Jbeta primers, the PCR was carried out. Assay: immunoSEQ multiplex PCR; the TCRdb copy retains only in-frame clones and omits some. The table has approximately 160,000 clones, 77% seen once. The source material was PBMCs. These receptors all come from a woman aged 40 to 55 in good health and CMV-seropositive.

The chain recombines TRBV6-1 with TRBJ1-5; maybe TRBD1 (5 bases). The CDR3 covers 15 residues. The germline V gene encodes CDR1 MNHNS and CDR2 SASEGT. Deletions cut 4 bases from V and 4 bases from J, with 14 bases between. CDR3 residues: CASSGQSGGNQPQHF. The CDR3 DNA reads as TGTGCCAGCAGTGGACAAAGCGGGGGGAATCAGCCCCAGCATTTT.

The chain recombines TRBV19 with TRBJ1-2, with 10 positions matching TRBD1. Germline lookup yields CDR1 LNHDA and CDR2 SQIVND (reference sequence). J lost 8 bases, V lost 5 bases, and 14 bases had no gene match. The CDR3 length is 16 residues. CDR3 region: CASSSLTLTGGSGYTF. CDR3 bases: TGTGCCAGTAGTTCTCTTACCTTGACAGGGGGCTCCGGCTACACCTTC.

The V call is TRBV5-1, the J call TRBJ2-3, with D possibly TRBD2 on 6 matching bases. The ends were cut back, 0 bases at V and 0 bases at J, with 8 bases in the middle. CDR1 and CDR2 from the germline V gene are SGHRS and YFSETQ. This CDR3 is 15 amino acids long. CDR3 bases: TGCGCCAGCAGCTTGGAAGGGAGGAGCACAGATACGCAGTATTTT. Residues: CASSLEGRSTDTQYF.

The chain has TRBV5-1 and TRBJ2-3; TRBD2 is a possible D gene (7 bases). Trimming removed 7 bases at V and 5 bases at J, with 17 bases between. Germline V gene lookup returns CDR1 SGHRS and CDR2 YFSETQ. CDR3 size: 14 residues. CDR3 amino acids: CASFEGGAKDTQYF. The DNA of the CDR3 is TGCGCCAGCTTCGAGGGGGGGGCTAAAGATACGCAGTATTTT.

The chain recombines TRBV4-1 with TRBJ2-2; 16 nucleotides line up with TRBD2. The V gene's germline CDR1 is MGHRA and CDR2 YSYEKL. The CDR3 loop spans 18 amino acids. Germline trimming cut 4 bases from V and 2 bases from J; bases unmatched to any gene: 4. CDR3 sequence (DNA): TGCGCCAGCAGCCGGGGACTAGCGGGGGGGCTAAACACCGGGGAGCTGTTTTTT. Amino acids: CASSRGLAGGLNTGELFF.

CDR3 loop: CASSSGSLGAYEQYF. The CDR3 DNA sequence: TGTGCCAGCAGCTCGGGATCGCTGGGAGCCTACGAGCAGTACTTC. The rearrangement links TRBV5-4 to TRBJ2-7, with D tentatively TRBD2 (5 bases). The CDR3 spans 15 residues. The V gene lost 3 bases and the J gene lost 2 bases, with 15 bases spanning the gap. Per germline, CDR1 SGHNT and CDR2 YYREEE (reference sequence). Full variable domain (missing parts from reference TRBV5-4 and TRBJ2-7): ETGVTQSPTHLIKTRGQQVTLRCSSQSGHNTVSWYQQALGQGPQFIFQYYREEENGRGNFPPRFSGLQFPNYSSELNVNALELDDSALYLCASSSGSLGAYEQYFGPGTRLTVT.

This rearrangement joins TRBV29-1 to TRBJ2-7; 7 nucleotides line up with TRBD1. After removal of 3 bases from V and 7 bases from J, the junction contained 12 bases not matched to a gene. The CDR3 runs to 14 residues. Germline CDR1 SQVTM, CDR2 ANQGSEA. Here the CDR3 DNA reads TGCAGCGTTGAGAAGGGGGCAGGGGTCGGGGAGCAGTACTTC. Its protein product is CSVEKGAGVGEQYF.

The rearrangement joins TRBV30 to TRBJ2-1, with 9 nucleotides matching TRBD2. CDR3 length: 14 amino acids. CDR1 GTSNPN and CDR2 SVGIG come from the germline V gene (reference sequence). The junction had 8 bases not matched to a gene; V was cut back by 5 bases and J by 6 bases. The CDR3 loop reads CAWSGAGGLNEQFF. CDR3 DNA: TGTGCCTGGTCCGGAGCGGGGGGCCTCAATGAGCAGTTCTTC.

The rearrangement links TRBV6-1 to TRBJ2-7, with D uncertain. Germline V gives CDR1 MNHNS, CDR2 SASEGT. The CDR3 loop spans 11 amino acids. Between the trimmed V and J ends, which lost 1 base and 7 bases, there was a span of 5 bases. CDR3 sequence: CASSEGLEQYF. CDR3 nucleotides: TGTGCCAGCAGTGAAGGACTTGAGCAGTACTTC.

The V gene is TRBV6-1, the J gene TRBJ2-5; 9 bases align to TRBD1. CDR3 length: 15 amino acids. Germline loops: CDR1 MNHNS, CDR2 SASEGT. Trimming at V came to 5 bases and at J to 2 bases, leaving 6 bases not matched to a gene. CDR3 coding DNA: TGTGCCAGCAGTAGAGGTGGACAGGGGCAAGAGACCCAGTACTTC. Its translation: CASSRGGQGQETQYF.

This chain joins TRBV7-2 and TRBJ2-5; D might be TRBD2 (6 bases). CDR1 and CDR2 (germline): SGHTA, FQGNSA. Trimming shortened V by 4 bases and J by 5 bases, and 11 bases separated the two germline ends. This CDR3 has 13 residues. The CDR3 DNA sequence: TGTGCCAGCAGCTCGACTAGAGGGGAGACCCAGTACTTC. This gives the protein CASSSTRGETQYF.

Points on this clone: At one boundary the junction diverges from the germline segment, which might be a read error. The chain has TRBV7-9 and TRBJ2-6, with unresolved D. Per germline, CDR1 SEHNR and CDR2 FQNEAQ (reference sequence). CDR3 size: 17 residues. CDR3 in DNA: TGTTCCAGCAGCCCCCCTCTAAACTCCACTGGGGCCAACGTCCTGACTTTC. Protein: CSSSPPLNSTGANVLTF.

This chain uses TRBV5-4 with TRBJ2-3, with TRBD2 identical over 12 bases. Trimming took 4 bases from V and 5 from J; bases not matched to a gene: 14. This CDR3 comprises 18 residues. Germline CDR1 is SGHNT and CDR2 is YYREEE (reference sequence). The CDR3 DNA reads as TGTGCCAGCAGCAGACCTAGCGGGAGGGCCCTCCCGGTAGATACGCAGTATTTT. It encodes CASSRPSGRALPVDTQYF.

This clone was detected only a few times. The CDR3: CASSRRQVNEKLFF. The CDR3 coding sequence is TGTGCCAGCAGCCGAAGACAGGTTAATGAAAAACTGTTTTTT. The chain is built from TRBV7-2 and TRBJ1-4; D is possibly TRBD1 (6 bases). The CDR3 loop spans 14 amino acids. Trimming left V 5 bases short and J 4 bases short, with 11 bases between. Germline V gene sequence: CDR1 SGHTA, CDR2 FQGNSA.

The rearrangement uses TRBV4-3 and TRBJ2-5; 11 bases agree with TRBD1. The end of the DNA fits TRBJ2-7 better, so the J call may be wrong. This CDR3 has 15 amino acids. Germline loops: CDR1 LGHNA, CDR2 YSLEER. The CDR3 nucleotides are TGCGCCAGCAGCCTTCAGGGACAGGGGGTTTACGAGCAGTACTTC. This sequence encodes CASSLQGQGVYEQYF.

V gene TRBV4-2 combines with J gene TRBJ1-1; D remains ambiguous. Germline loops: CDR1 LGHNA, CDR2 YNFKEQ. Deletions cut 0 bases from V and 1 base from J, with 6 bases between. This CDR3 comprises 14 residues. CDR3 amino acids: CASSQDPRNTEAFF. Written as DNA, the CDR3 is TGTGCCAGCAGCCAAGATCCCCGGAACACTGAAGCTTTCTTT.

V gene TRBV5-5 combines with J gene TRBJ2-5; weak D call: TRBD1 (5 bases). The V and J ends lost 4 bases and 1 base respectively, with 11 bases between them. The CDR3 loop spans 14 amino acids. Germline lookup yields CDR1 SGHKS and CDR2 YYEKEE (reference sequence). The DNA for the CDR3 is TGTGCCAGCAGCGGGCGCACAGGCCAAGAGACCCAGTACTTC. The encoded protein is CASSGRTGQETQYF.

The chain links TRBV27 to TRBJ2-7; the D gene is possibly TRBD1 (6 bases). The CDR3 covers 14 residues. Trimming removed 8 bases at V and 2 bases at J, with 16 bases between. Germline lookup yields CDR1 MNHEY and CDR2 SMNVEV (reference sequence). The CDR3 nucleotides are TGTGCCAGCCATCCGGCAGGGACAACCTACGAGCAGTACTTC. Amino acid sequence: CASHPAGTTYEQYF.

The gene calls are TRBV9 and TRBJ1-6, with D maybe TRBD1 (5 bases). The V gene's germline CDR1 is SGDLS and CDR2 YYNGEE. This CDR3 has 14 amino acids. V lost 2 bases and J 9 bases, leaving 12 bases between the germline ends. The CDR3 coding sequence is TGTGCCAGCAGCGTGGGAGGGGCGGGTTCACCCCTCCACTTT. Its protein product is CASSVGGAGSPLHF.

The rearrangement joins TRBV10-1 to TRBJ2-5, with D hard to call. CDR3 length: 14 amino acids. Trimming removed 0 bases at V and 1 base at J, with 6 bases between. CDR1 WNHNN and CDR2 SYGVQD come from the germline V gene (reference sequence). The CDR3 region is CASSESTGQETQYF. CDR3 nucleotide sequence: TGCGCCAGCAGTGAGTCGACGGGCCAAGAGACCCAGTACTTC.

This sequence joins TRBV4-2 and TRBJ2-3; 8 bases map to TRBD1. Germline V gene data show CDR1 as LGHNA and CDR2 as YNFKEQ. V lost 4 bases to trimming and J lost 5 bases; unmatched junction nucleotides: 11. This CDR3 contains 16 residues. CDR3 sequence (DNA): TGTGCCAGCAGCCGCACCTCGGACAGGGAAGGAGATACGCAGTATTTT. Protein product: CASSRTSDREGDTQYF.

The chain joins TRBV4-3 to TRBJ2-4; 14 nucleotides align to TRBD2. This CDR3 spans 18 amino acids. Trimming removed 5 bases from V and 0 bases from J; junction bases left unmatched: 6. Germline-derived CDR1 and CDR2 are LGHNA and YSLEER. CDR3 region: CASSSGTSGSLAKNIQYF. The CDR3, as DNA: TGCGCCAGCAGCTCCGGGACTAGCGGGAGTCTAGCCAAAAACATTCAGTACTTC.

The chain is built from TRBV7-9 and TRBJ1-1; TRBD1 agrees at 8 bases. Germline V gene lookup returns CDR1 SEHNR and CDR2 FQNEAQ (reference sequence). This CDR3 has 15 amino acids. J lost 2 bases, V lost 5 bases, and 7 bases had no gene match. The CDR3 region has the DNA TGTGCCAGCAGCCCGGGGGACAGGATTAACACTGAAGCTTTCTTT. Translated: CASSPGDRINTEAFF.

V is TRBV5-1 and J is TRBJ2-1; a possible D gene is TRBD2 (5 bases). The CDR3 loop spans 16 amino acids. Trimming removed 0 bases at V and 3 bases at J, with 13 bases between. Per the germline V gene, CDR1 is SGHRS and CDR2 is YFSETQ. The CDR3, as DNA: TGCGCCAGCAGCTTGGAACCGGGGTCCGGCTACAATGAGCAGTTCTTC. It yields the protein CASSLEPGSGYNEQFF.

This chain uses TRBV19 with TRBJ2-7, with 13 bases fitting TRBD2. The CDR3 totals 15 residues. Losses at the gene ends were 6 bases for V and 4 bases for J; bases not matched to a gene: 6. CDR1 and CDR2 (germline): LNHDA, SQIVND (reference sequence). For the CDR3, the DNA is TGTGCCAGTAGCCTTGGACTAGCGGGAGTGTACGAGCAGTACTTC. Its protein is CASSLGLAGVYEQYF.

This chain connects TRBV4-1 to TRBJ1-4, with D tentatively TRBD1 (5 bases). V was cut by 5 bases and J by 5 bases, with 21 bases left in between. The length of the CDR3 is 17 residues. In germline, CDR1 is MGHRA, CDR2 YSYEKL. DNA of the CDR3: TGCGCCAGCAGCGAAATTGGGCGGGGGATGAGAAATGAAAAACTGTTTTTT. Translated, it gives CASSEIGRGMRNEKLFF.

The gene calls are TRBV12-5 and TRBJ2-7, with D maybe TRBD1 (6 bases). V lost 6 bases, J lost 1 base, and 7 bases lay in between. Per germline, CDR1 LGHNT and CDR2 FRNRAP. The CDR3 is 12 amino acids. CDR3 in amino acids: CASGTGSYEQYF. CDR3 nucleotide sequence: TGTGCTAGTGGCACAGGGTCCTACGAGCAGTACTTC. Together with reference TRBV12-5 and TRBJ2-7, the CDR3 gives the full variable domain: DARVTQTPRHKVTEMGQEVTMRCQPILGHNTVFWYRQTMMQGLELLAYFRNRAPLDDSGMPKDRFSAEMPDATLATLKIQPSEPRDSAVYFCASGTGSYEQYFGPGTRLTVT.

CDR3 bases: TGTGCCAGCAGCCAAGGCGAGGGGGCGCGGAGTGGCTACACCTTC. Protein sequence: CASSQGEGARSGYTF. V usage is TRBV7-9 and J usage is TRBJ1-2, with 7 bases lining up with TRBD1. The germline CDR1 and CDR2 sequences are SEHNR and FQNEAQ (reference sequence). V lost 5 bases and J lost 7; bases outside the gene matches: 13. The CDR3 is made up of 15 amino acids.

The rearrangement joins TRBV19 to TRBJ1-5; 9 bases fit TRBD1. The CDR3 is 15 residues long. From germline, CDR1 is LNHDA and CDR2 SQIVND (reference sequence). J gave up 8 bases and V 3 bases, and 8 bases lay outside the gene matches. This CDR3 is CASSIGTGSLEPQHF. The CDR3 DNA reads TGTGCCAGTAGTATCGGGACAGGGAGTTTAGAGCCCCAGCATTTT. Supplemented by reference TRBV19 and TRBJ1-5, the full variable domain reads DGGITQSPKYLFRKEGQNVTLSCEQNLNHDAMYWYRQDPGQGLRLIYYSQIVNDFQKGDIAEGYSVSREKKESFPLTVTSAQKNPTAFYLCASSIGTGSLEPQHFGDGTRLSIL.

The chain links TRBV9 to TRBJ2-1; D is ambiguous. The V and J ends lost 4 bases and 7 bases respectively, with 18 bases between them. Germline loops: CDR1 SGDLS, CDR2 YYNGEE. The CDR3 extends over 15 amino acids. The DNA for the CDR3 is TGTGCCAGCAGCCCCCGCCAAGCCATCAGGAATGAGCAGTTCTTC. Amino acid sequence: CASSPRQAIRNEQFF.

The V and J genes are TRBV5-4 and TRBJ1-4, with D perhaps matching TRBD1 (6 bases). CDR1 and CDR2 from the germline V gene are SGHNT and YYREEE (reference sequence). The CDR3 length is 15 residues. Trimming stripped 3 bases from V and 4 bases from J, with 13 bases between. The DNA of the CDR3 is TGTGCCAGCAGCTCGAGTGGGGGCCGTAATGAAAAACTGTTTTTT. Encoded protein: CASSSSGGRNEKLFF.